This TCR beta chain was captured in a study of blood T cell repertoires in COVID-19. On the study more broadly: Sites across the United States, Italy and Spain contributed samples from acute and convalescent COVID-19.

Original data processing: The authors estimated nucleated cell counts from reference gene primer amplification. TCRdb's table, derived via immunoSEQ multiplex PCR, lists solely in-frame clones and lacks some. Clone size and V and J calls were adopted from that table, with D and trimming inferred from the DNA. Of some 96,000 clones detected, roughly 90% appear once; the ten largest clones hold roughly 1.9%. The germline gives CDR1 SGDLS, CDR2 YYNGEE. The CDR3 covers 18 residues. Trimming took 3 bases from V and 0 from J; bases not matched to a gene: 13. This clone came up once. This TCR derives from a man in his fifties or sixties with active COVID-19. The sequenced sample consisted of peripheral blood. The chain carries TRBV9 and TRBJ2-3; 7 positions match TRBD1. The CDR3 spells CASSAAATGAPSTDTQYF. The CDR3 DNA reads as TGTGCCAGCAGCGCCGCCGCTACAGGGGCGCCTAGCACAGATACGCAGTATTTT.